Listed here is a single TCR beta chain. Its antigen remains undetermined. Qualities for individual bases were not recorded, and no much larger clone is one base off. Library preparation employed PCR. Sequencing was performed on an Illumina HiSeq 2500. Molecular barcoding was employed in the preparation of TCR libraries, with unique molecular identifiers being used to normalize TCRbeta repertoire quantification. Through fastp at Q25 and MiXCR, TCRdb rebuilt clones from the public reads, retaining in-frame beta chains. CDR3 protein sequences are deduplicated, and each keeps its most common genes and DNA. The sample table holds 260,000 or so distinct CDR3 sequences, of which 12% were seen once. The ten top clones hold 2% to 3% of the sample. This entry comes from a study of T-cell reconstitution after alpha-beta-depleted transplantation in children (dated by TCRdb to 2016 to 2017). About the study as a whole: Using TCR repertoire profiling, the study quantitatively followed how T-cell immune reconstitution unfolded in children after TCRalphabeta/CD19-depleted allogeneic hematopoietic cell transplantation.

The CDR3 holds 16 amino acids from the cysteine to the phenylalanine. CDR3 DNA is the only sequence kept; it has 48 bases, read in frame from the first base. CDR1 and CDR2 are drawn from the germline V gene: SGHTA, FQGNSA. V is cut by 1 base and J by 4 bases, and the space between the germline ends is 16 bases. The sequence was collected from a human donor who donated a stem cell graft to a child with acute lymphoblastic leukemia. The rearrangement joined TRBV7-2 to TRBJ1-2; a tentative D call is TRBD1 (5 bases match). This sample comprised PBMCs from the stem cell graft donor, obtained from the stem cell graft. In nucleotides, the sequence is TGTGCCAGCAGCTTAGACTCGTCAGTGGGGGGCTATGGCTACACCTTC. It is translated as CASSLDSSVGGYGYTF.